What follows is one TCR beta chain and its context. No antigen is known for it. TCRdb called the reads again in MiXCR, with one record for every CDR3 protein. Seen here are approximately 200,000 distinct CDR3 sequences, roughly 27% observed once, and the top ten hold 31%. Trimming stripped 5 bases from V and 8 bases from J, with 21 bases between. Germline loops: CDR1 ENHRY, CDR2 SYGVKD. The CDR3 covers 15 residues. These data come from a study of T cell repertoires in cytomegalovirus infection. Study background: The public TCR beta signatures pointed to both CMV infection and matching HLA type. Findings and limits, study-wide: Carriers of CMV plus the relevant HLA were identified by cumulative public TCR beta family frequency. HLA-C-restricted CMV-specific TCR beta clonotypes were dominant in the ex vivo response.

The chain carries TRBV10-3 and TRBJ1-2; D ambiguous. Sequencing used PBMCs. The receptor was derived from a human donor in good health (CMV status not recorded). Some clones in this sample may be carry-over from other donors' samples. The CDR3 here is CAISPTVDGLEGYTF. DNA for the CDR3: TGTGCCATCAGTCCAACCGTAGACGGCTTAGAGGGCTACACCTTC.